These 21 T cell receptor beta chains share one sample of origin, sequenced in a study of cytomegalovirus exposure and HLA in healthy donors. Both 60 Vbeta primers and 13 Jbeta primers went into the PCR. Only in-frame clones appear in the TCRdb table, and some are missing; sequencing was by immunoSEQ multiplex PCR. The repertoire holds roughly 150,000 clones, with over 60% as singletons. Sequenced material: PBMCs. The receptor set was obtained from a man aged 25-45 years in good health and CMV-seronegative.

The rearrangement uses TRBV10-3 and TRBJ1-3; D gene uncertain. Trimming removed 0 bases from V and 0 bases from J, with 12 bases in between. The germline gives CDR1 ENHRY, CDR2 SYGVKD. The CDR3 is 17 residues long. Here the CDR3 DNA reads TGTGCCATCAGTGAGTCGACGAGGCGGAGCTCTGGAAACACCATATATTTT. Residues: CAISESTRRSSGNTIYF.

The chain combines TRBV7-3 with TRBJ2-1, with TRBD2 matching 7 bases. The CDR3 contains 14 residues. Per the germline V gene, CDR1 is SGHTA and CDR2 is FQGTGA. With 5 bases clipped from V and 0 bases from J, the junction kept 1 base outside the gene matches. The CDR3 DNA is TGTGCCAGCAGCAGCGGGGTCTCCTACAATGAGCAGTTCTTC. Translated: CASSSGVSYNEQFF.

V and J are TRBV2 and TRBJ2-3; D call uncertain. The CDR3 sequence is 11 residues long. Trimming shortened V by 10 bases and J by 8 bases, and 13 bases separated the two germline ends. CDR1 is SNHLY and CDR2 is FYNNEI in the germline V gene. CDR3 residues: CATPGAGTQYF. Here the CDR3 DNA reads TGTGCCACCCCAGGTGCTGGTACGCAGTATTTT.

The chain joins TRBV19 to TRBJ1-5, with TRBD1 matching 7 bases. CDR1 is LNHDA and CDR2 is SQIVND in the germline V gene (reference sequence). This CDR3 contains 15 residues. The trim removed 3 bases at V and 6 bases at J, leaving 8 bases unmatched. As DNA, the CDR3 is TGTGCCAGTAGTATCCGGGGGCACAGGGGTCAGCCCCAGCATTTT. Its protein product is CASSIRGHRGQPQHF.

The chain uses TRBV30 and TRBJ2-6; D not certain. The germline V gene encodes CDR1 GTSNPN and CDR2 SVGIG (reference sequence). The CDR3 length is 14 residues. The DNA of the CDR3 is TGTGCTCTCGGGTTAGGCGCTGGGGCCAACGTCCTGACTTTC. Its protein is CALGLGAGANVLTF.

The rearrangement joins TRBV21-1 to TRBJ1-4; the table gives TRBD1 as D, unverified against the DNA. TRBV21-1 is assigned pseudogene status. CDR3 length: 18 residues. The CDR3 DNA reads as TGTGCCAGCAGCGGACAGATCGGGACACAGGTCGGAGGTGAAAAACTGTTTTTT. Residues: CASSGQIGTQVGGEKLFF.

The rearrangement joins TRBV5-1 to TRBJ2-1, with a weak D call TRBD2 (5 bases). With 4 bases removed from V and 9 bases from J, the gap between germline ends came to 14 bases. Germline V gene lookup returns CDR1 SGHRS and CDR2 YFSETQ. The CDR3 has 13 amino acids. This CDR3 reads CASSPTFSVEQFF. As DNA, the CDR3 is TGCGCCAGCAGCCCCACTTTTAGCGTTGAGCAGTTCTTC.

CDR3 protein: CASSLVSNEQFF. CDR3 nucleotides: TGTGCCAGCAGCTTAGTCAGTAATGAGCAGTTCTTC. The V and J genes are TRBV11-2 and TRBJ2-1; no reliable D call. The CDR3 is made up of 12 amino acids. V lost 1 base to trimming and J lost 7 bases, with 5 bases between them. Germline CDR1 is SGHAT and CDR2 is FQNNGV.

The CDR3 protein is CASSLSAGNTGELFF. Written as DNA, the CDR3 is TGTGCCAGCAGTTTATCGGCAGGGAACACCGGGGAGCTGTTTTTT. The chain recombines TRBV27 with TRBJ2-2; D not resolved. V shed 0 bases and J shed 1 base, with 6 bases lying between them. CDR1 and CDR2 from the germline V gene are MNHEY and SMNVEV (reference sequence). CDR3 length: 15 amino acids.

This clone has only one observation. This sequence joins TRBV7-8 and TRBJ2-1; maybe TRBD2 (5 bases). V lost 8 bases and J lost 7, with 9 bases in between. The germline CDR1 and CDR2 sequences are SGHVS and FQNEAQ. CDR3 length: 11 amino acids. The CDR3 region is CASGVANEQFF. The CDR3 region has the DNA TGTGCCAGCGGAGTAGCGAATGAGCAGTTCTTC. The whole variable domain, remainder taken from reference TRBV7-8 and TRBJ2-1, is GAGVSQSPRYKVAKRGQDVALRCDPISGHVSLFWYQQALGQGPEFLTYFQNEAQLDKSGLPSDRFFAERPEGSVSTLKIQRTQQEDSAVYLCASGVANEQFFGPGTRLTVL.

The chain joins TRBV28 to TRBJ2-7; 7 bases match TRBD2. V trimming: 5 bases; J trimming: 2 bases; junction bases outside the gene matches: 9. Per germline, CDR1 MDHEN and CDR2 SYDVKM. The CDR3 extends over 15 amino acids. For the CDR3, the DNA is TGTGCCAGCAGTCTTGGGACTACCGGAACCTACGAGCAGTACTTC. Protein sequence: CASSLGTTGTYEQYF.

The chain uses TRBV7-2 and TRBJ1-4; D is uncertain. Trimming shortened V by 5 bases and J by 7 bases, and 17 bases separated the two germline ends. The CDR3 consists of 15 residues. In germline, CDR1 is SGHTA, CDR2 FQGNSA. Here the CDR3 DNA reads TGTGCCAGCAGCCCAAGAGTTGGGGAGGCTGAAAAACTGTTTTTT. It translates to CASSPRVGEAEKLFF.

The chain employs TRBV10-3 and TRBJ2-2; 8 nucleotides line up with TRBD2. This CDR3 region has 15 residues. J lost 6 bases, V lost 3 bases, and 6 bases had no gene match. The germline V gene has CDR1 ENHRY and CDR2 SYGVKD. The CDR3 sequence: CAISEPGLVSGELFF. For the CDR3, the DNA is TGTGCCATCAGTGAACCGGGACTAGTGTCCGGGGAGCTGTTTTTT.

The V gene is TRBV10-2, the J gene TRBJ2-7; 13 nucleotides match TRBD2. Germline CDR1 and CDR2: WSHSY and SAAADI. V gave up 6 bases and J gave up 10 bases; unmatched junction bases: 6. The CDR3 is made up of 13 amino acids. The CDR3 nucleotides are TGCGCCAGCAGGCCCGGACTAGCGGGAGACCAGTACTTC. It is translated as CASRPGLAGDQYF.

The chain carries TRBV29-1 and TRBJ2-1; 8 positions agree with TRBD2. Germline assignment: CDR1 SQVTM and CDR2 ANQGSEA. Trimming took 3 bases from V and 3 from J; bases not matched to a gene: 10. The length of the CDR3 is 16 residues. The CDR3 here is CSVDGSSGSYYNEQFF. CDR3 nucleotide sequence: TGCAGCGTTGATGGTTCCAGCGGGAGTTACTACAATGAGCAGTTCTTC.

This clone was seen more than once but under ten times. The rearrangement uses TRBV25-1 and TRBJ2-1, with D maybe TRBD2 (6 bases). This CDR3 region has 15 residues. Trimming removed 6 bases at V and 4 bases at J, with 16 bases between. Per the germline V gene, CDR1 is MGHDK and CDR2 is SYGVNS. The CDR3 spells CASSLSGTEYNEQFF. For the CDR3, the DNA is TGTGCCAGCAGCCTCTCAGGGACTGAATACAATGAGCAGTTCTTC.

This clone was detected only a few times. This chain joins TRBV11-2 and TRBJ2-5; tentatively, D is TRBD2 (6 bases). Per the germline V gene, CDR1 is SGHAT and CDR2 is FQNNGV. The germline V and J ends were trimmed by 7 bases and 2 bases, with 20 bases remaining between them. The CDR3 contains 16 residues. Here the CDR3 DNA reads TGTGCCAGCACCCCCAACACGATAGCGGATCAAGAGACCCAGTACTTC. It yields the protein CASTPNTIADQETQYF.

This chain links TRBV6-5 with TRBJ2-7, with 9 positions matching TRBD2. Per the germline V gene, CDR1 is MNHEY and CDR2 is SVGAGI. The junction had 3 bases not matched to a gene; V was cut back by 5 bases and J by 4 bases. The CDR3 is made up of 13 amino acids. In nucleotides, the CDR3 is TGTGCCAGCAGTCCTAGCGGGATTTACGAGCAGTACTTC. Protein sequence: CASSPSGIYEQYF.

This clone came up a few times. The genes are TRBV7-9 and TRBJ2-7; 8 bases map to TRBD2. Per germline, CDR1 SEHNR and CDR2 FQNEAQ (reference sequence). The ends lost 6 bases at V and 0 bases at J; junction bases unmatched: 7. The CDR3 contains 15 residues. The CDR3 spells CASRPQLADSYEQYF. CDR3 DNA: TGTGCCAGCAGGCCACAACTAGCGGACTCCTACGAGCAGTACTTC.

This clone was seen a single time. V gene TRBV25-1 combines with J gene TRBJ2-5; D possibly corresponds to TRBD2 (5 bases). This CDR3 spans 13 amino acids. Germline V gene lookup returns CDR1 MGHDK and CDR2 SYGVNS. Trimming took off 4 bases at V and 0 bases at J, with 6 bases between the two ends. The CDR3 here is CASSGEYQETQYF. The CDR3 DNA follows: TGTGCCAGCAGTGGGGAGTACCAAGAGACCCAGTACTTC.

J is TRBJ1-4 and V is TRBV2; 7 bases line up with TRBD1. The CDR3 consists of 14 residues. J was trimmed by 3 bases and V by 6 bases; bases with no gene match: 4. The germline CDR1 and CDR2 sequences are SNHLY and FYNNEI. The CDR3 sequence: CASSSTGPNEKLFF. CDR3 nucleotides: TGTGCCAGCAGCTCGACAGGGCCTAATGAAAAACTGTTTTTT.